Following are 32 T cell receptor beta chains from one sample sequenced in a study of OX40 agonist ivuxolimab in advanced cancers. Only in-frame clones appear in the TCRdb table, and some are missing; sequencing was by immunoSEQ multiplex PCR. Of about 38,000 clones in the sample, 65% to 85% were seen once. Sequencing was performed on CD4+ or CD8+ T cells sorted from blood, taken in a trial of the OX40 agonist ivuxolimab. The receptor source for this set is an adult with an advanced solid tumor such as melanoma, head and neck, liver or kidney cancer.

The chain uses TRBV5-6 and TRBJ1-5, with a possible D match to TRBD1 (6 bases). This CDR3 comprises 16 residues. The germline V gene has CDR1 SGHDT and CDR2 YYEEEE. V dropped 3 bases and J dropped 3 bases, with 16 bases sitting between them. CDR3 coding DNA: TGTGCCAGCAGCTCCTACCAGGGGAGGCTCAATCAGCCCCAGCATTTT. Amino acid sequence: CASSSYQGRLNQPQHF.

The chain employs TRBV5-6 and TRBJ2-5, with 7 bases identical to TRBD1. After removal of 0 bases from V and 4 bases from J, the junction contained 3 bases not matched to a gene. This CDR3 region has 14 residues. Germline V gene sequence: CDR1 SGHDT, CDR2 YYEEEE. The CDR3 region is CASSLGYRGETQYF. The CDR3 DNA reads TGTGCCAGCAGCTTGGGCTACAGGGGAGAGACCCAGTACTTC. The full variable domain, completed using reference TRBV5-6 and TRBJ2-5, is DAGVTQSPTHLIKTRGQQVTLRCSPKSGHDTVSWYQQALGQGPQFIFQYYEEEERQRGNFPDRFSGHQFPNYSSELNVNALLLGDSALYLCASSLGYRGETQYFGPGTRLLVL.

The V call is TRBV27, the J call TRBJ1-1; TRBD1 matches at 9 bases. Germline V gene sequence: CDR1 MNHEY, CDR2 SMNVEV (reference sequence). The CDR3 length is 14 residues. V gave up 6 bases and J gave up 4 bases; unmatched junction bases: 6. CDR3 protein: CASSRQGGGTEAFF. The CDR3 DNA reads as TGTGCCAGCAGCCGACAGGGGGGGGGCACTGAAGCTTTCTTT.

J is TRBJ2-7 and V is TRBV7-9, with D perhaps TRBD1 (5 bases). The DNA matches TRBJ2-5 better at its end, which makes the J call doubtful. Germline V gene lookup returns CDR1 SEHNR and CDR2 FQNEAQ (reference sequence). The CDR3 extends over 18 amino acids. The chain's CDR3 is CASSLAGPRGLVFGTQYF. CDR3 nucleotides: TGTGCCAGCAGCTTAGCCGGTCCAAGGGGCCTTGTATTCGGGACCCAGTACTTC.

This clone appeared a few times. This CDR3 is also generated by other DNA sequences in the sample. The rearrangement links TRBV7-2 to TRBJ1-3, with TRBD1 as a possible D gene (5 bases). Trimming stripped 2 bases from V and 3 bases from J, with 8 bases between. CDR1 and CDR2 from the germline V gene are SGHTA and FQGNSA. This CDR3 region has 14 residues. The CDR3, as DNA: TGTGCCAGCAGCTTAACGGGGGGTGGAAACACCATATATTTT. Encoded protein: CASSLTGGGNTIYF. The variable domain in full, with the rest retrieved from reference TRBV7-2 and TRBJ1-3, is GAGVSQSPSNKVTEKGKDVELRCDPISGHTALYWYRQSLGQGLEFLIYFQGNSAPDKSGLPSDRFSAERTGGSVSTLTIQRTQQEDSAVYLCASSLTGGGNTIYFGEGSWLTVV.

The chain uses TRBV29-1 and TRBJ1-1; TRBD1 aligns across 7 bases. Germline loops: CDR1 SQVTM, CDR2 ANQGSEA. With V trimmed by 6 bases and J by 3 bases, 10 bases remained unmatched. This CDR3 is 14 amino acids long. Written as DNA, the CDR3 is TGCAGCGTACAGAGACAGGGAGTTCACACTGAAGCTTTCTTT. Encoded protein: CSVQRQGVHTEAFF.

V is TRBV18 and J is TRBJ1-4; D possibly corresponds to TRBD1 (5 bases). V was shortened by 4 bases and J by 6 bases, with 12 bases between the two germline ends. The CDR3 covers 14 residues. The germline CDR1 and CDR2 sequences are KGHSH and LQKENI. CDR3 in amino acids: CASSLRDSDEKLFF. Here the CDR3 DNA reads TGTGCCAGCTCACTCAGGGATAGCGATGAAAAACTGTTTTTT.

Worth noting for this clone: Other nucleotide sequences in the sample specify the same CDR3. The chain links TRBV28 to TRBJ1-2, with a possible D match to TRBD1 (6 bases). V was cut by 5 bases and J by 2 bases, with 9 bases left in between. The CDR3 has 13 amino acids. CDR1 and CDR2 from the germline V gene are MDHEN and SYDVKM. CDR3 nucleotides: TGTGCCAGCAGTAGCGGGACAAACTATGGCTACACCTTC. Protein sequence: CASSSGTNYGYTF.

This clone was counted only a few times. In nucleotides, the CDR3 is TGTGCCCGGGACAGCTACTATGGCTACACCTTC. Its translation: CARDSYYGYTF. This chain connects TRBV30 to TRBJ1-2, with 7 bases fitting TRBD1. Per the germline V gene, CDR1 is GTSNPN and CDR2 is SVGIG (reference sequence). The V gene end was trimmed by 8 bases and the J gene end by 3 bases; junction bases not matched to a gene: 3. The CDR3 has 11 amino acids.

This chain joins TRBV14 and TRBJ1-6, with D possibly matching TRBD1 (5 bases). Germline CDR1 is SGHDN and CDR2 is FVKESK. V was trimmed by 3 bases and J by 8 bases, leaving 8 bases between them. The CDR3 length is 13 residues. The CDR3 sequence is CASSHGDHSPLHF. DNA for the CDR3: TGTGCCAGCAGCCACGGGGACCATTCACCCCTCCACTTT. The variable domain in full, completed from reference TRBV14 and TRBJ1-6, reads EAGVTQFPSHSVIEKGQTVTLRCDPISGHDNLYWYRRVMGKEIKFLLHFVKESKQDESGMPNNRFLAERTGGTYSTLKVQPAELEDSGVYFCASSHGDHSPLHFGNGTRLTVT.

This sequence joins TRBV28 and TRBJ1-4; D may be TRBD1 (6 bases). Trimming pared 8 bases from V and 5 bases from J, leaving 12 bases between. This CDR3 has 13 residues. Looked up from germline, CDR1 is MDHEN and CDR2 is SYDVKM. This chain's CDR3 is CASLGQLNEKLFF. In nucleotides, the CDR3 is TGTGCCAGCCTCGGACAGTTAAATGAAAAACTGTTTTTT.

This chain links TRBV19 with TRBJ1-2, with a tentative D call TRBD1 (5 bases). CDR1 and CDR2 from the germline V gene are LNHDA and SQIVND (reference sequence). The V end was cut by 5 bases, the J end by 0 bases, with 13 bases between. The CDR3 is made up of 15 amino acids. This CDR3 is CASSSQGAANYGYTF. The CDR3 region has the DNA TGTGCCAGTAGTTCGCAGGGTGCCGCTAACTATGGCTACACCTTC. Using reference TRBV19 and TRBJ1-2 for the parts outside the CDR3, the full variable domain is DGGITQSPKYLFRKEGQNVTLSCEQNLNHDAMYWYRQDPGQGLRLIYYSQIVNDFQKGDIAEGYSVSREKKESFPLTVTSAQKNPTAFYLCASSSQGAANYGYTFGSGTRLTVV.

The sample holds one count of this clone. This chain joins TRBV4-1 and TRBJ2-1, with 9 positions matching TRBD2. CDR1 MGHRA and CDR2 YSYEKL come from the germline V gene. V dropped 0 bases and J dropped 13; count of bases not matched to a gene: 10. CDR3 length: 15 residues. DNA for the CDR3: TGCGCCAGCAGCCAAGAGCGGCCTAGCGGGGAGAATCAGTTCTTC. Translating gives CASSQERPSGENQFF.

This clone was observed once. The J gene is TRBJ1-5, the V gene TRBV2; D unclear. Germline values: CDR1 SNHLY, CDR2 FYNNEI. The CDR3 sequence is 14 residues long. Between the trimmed V and J ends, which lost 5 bases and 2 bases, there was a span of 10 bases. The CDR3 DNA reads as TGTGCCAGCAGTTTCCAAGCGGGCAATCAGCCCCAGCATTTT. Translating it yields CASSFQAGNQPQHF.

This clone appeared once. The rearrangement links TRBV18 to TRBJ2-3; D is uncertain. The CDR3 is made up of 13 amino acids. The V end lost 3 bases, the J end lost 6 bases, and 10 bases lay between the germline ends. The germline V gene encodes CDR1 KGHSH and CDR2 LQKENI. The CDR3 sequence: CASSPRVSDTQYF. In DNA, the CDR3 is TGTGCCAGCTCACCTCGGGTGAGCGATACGCAGTATTTT.

This rearrangement joins TRBV6-5 to TRBJ1-1; 9 nucleotides align to TRBD1. Germline-derived CDR1 and CDR2 are MNHEY and SVGAGI. Losses at the gene ends were 6 bases for V and 4 bases for J; bases not matched to a gene: 6. CDR3 length equals 14 residues. CDR3 nucleotides: TGTGCCAGCAGATCCGGGACAGGGTTCACTGAAGCTTTCTTT. It specifies CASRSGTGFTEAFF.

This chain joins TRBV7-8 and TRBJ1-3; D gene unclear. Trimming pared 0 bases from V and 0 bases from J, leaving 9 bases between. In germline, CDR1 is SGHVS, CDR2 FQNEAQ. The CDR3 length is 16 residues. CDR3: CASSLASIYSGNTIYF. CDR3 nucleotides: TGTGCCAGCAGCTTAGCAAGTATTTACTCTGGAAACACCATATATTTT.

V usage is TRBV18 and J usage is TRBJ2-1, with 7 bases lining up with TRBD2. This CDR3 comprises 16 residues. Germline V gene sequence: CDR1 KGHSH, CDR2 LQKENI. Trimming took 5 bases from V and 4 from J; bases not matched to a gene: 11. CDR3 region: CASSWDYPTVYNEQFF. CDR3 coding DNA: TGTGCCAGCTCATGGGACTATCCCACAGTTTACAATGAGCAGTTCTTC. The whole variable domain, remainder taken from reference TRBV18 and TRBJ2-1, is NAGVMQNPRHLVRRRGQEARLRCSPMKGHSHVYWYRQLPEEGLKFMVYLQKENIIDESGMPKERFSAEFPKEGPSILRIQQVVRGDSAAYFCASSWDYPTVYNEQFFGPGTRLTVL.

This clone appeared once. This chain links TRBV5-5 with TRBJ1-1; possibly TRBD1 for D (5 bases). Germline assignment: CDR1 SGHKS and CDR2 YYEKEE (reference sequence). The CDR3 has 12 residues. With 0 bases removed from V and 11 bases from J, the gap between germline ends came to 11 bases. Written as DNA, the CDR3 is TGTGCCAGCAGCTTGGACGGCCGGGGGGCTTTCTTT. Translating it yields CASSLDGRGAFF.

This chain joins TRBV9 and TRBJ1-2; TRBD1 might be the D (6 bases). The V end was cut by 0 bases, the J end by 4 bases, with 7 bases between. CDR1 is SGDLS, CDR2 YYNGEE, per germline. The CDR3 spans 13 residues. The CDR3 is CASSVEGGYGYTF. DNA for the CDR3: TGTGCCAGCAGCGTAGAGGGGGGCTATGGCTACACCTTC.

The rearrangement uses TRBV28 and TRBJ2-1, with 11 bases aligning to TRBD2. The V gene end was trimmed by 2 bases and the J gene end by 0 bases; junction bases not matched to a gene: 6. Per the germline V gene, CDR1 is MDHEN and CDR2 is SYDVKM. The CDR3 runs to 18 residues. The CDR3 sequence is CASSLVRLAGNSYNEQFF. Written as DNA, the CDR3 is TGTGCCAGCAGTTTAGTTAGACTAGCGGGAAACTCCTACAATGAGCAGTTCTTC.

The chain has TRBV4-2 and TRBJ1-1; TRBD1 agrees at 10 bases. Germline CDR1 is LGHNA and CDR2 is YNFKEQ. Unmatched junction bases numbered 4, after V lost 5 bases and J lost 1 base. The CDR3 has 15 amino acids. In DNA form, the CDR3 reads TGTGCCAGCAGCTACTGGGACAGGGGGAACACTGAAGCTTTCTTT. Its translation: CASSYWDRGNTEAFF.

The V gene is TRBV25-1, the J gene TRBJ2-1, with 9 bases identical to TRBD1. The V segment lost 2 bases and the J segment 7 bases; nucleotides outside the gene matches: 6. Germline V gene data show CDR1 as MGHDK and CDR2 as SYGVNS. The CDR3 sequence is 15 residues long. Written as DNA, the CDR3 is TGTGCCAGCAGTGAACCCGGACAGGGGTTAAATGAGCAGTTCTTC. Translated, it gives CASSEPGQGLNEQFF.

This chain joins TRBV7-9 and TRBJ2-4; D is possibly TRBD1 (6 bases). The CDR3 totals 18 residues. CDR1 is SEHNR and CDR2 is FQNEAQ in the germline V gene (reference sequence). Trimming cost V 1 base and J 1 base, with 17 bases left between them. In nucleotides, the CDR3 is TGTGCCAGCAGCTTAGGCCAGACAGGTTTGAGGGCCAAAAACATTCAGTACTTC. It codes for CASSLGQTGLRAKNIQYF.

This clone showed up just once. The chain carries TRBV27 and TRBJ2-5; D unresolved. This CDR3 is 14 amino acids long. V was trimmed by 7 bases and J by 3 bases, leaving 15 bases between them. Germline V gene lookup returns CDR1 MNHEY and CDR2 SMNVEV (reference sequence). This CDR3 reads CASKLDYGKETQYF. The CDR3 nucleotides read TGTGCCAGCAAATTAGATTACGGAAAAGAGACCCAGTACTTC.

This chain links TRBV6-4 with TRBJ2-7; D is possibly TRBD1 (5 bases). Germline assignment: CDR1 MRHNA and CDR2 SNTAGT. Trimming shortened V by 7 bases and J by 5 bases, and 12 bases separated the two germline ends. This CDR3 has 12 residues. CDR3 residues: CASNQGSHEQYF. CDR3 DNA sequence: TGTGCCAGCAACCAGGGAAGCCACGAGCAGTACTTC.

Only one count was recorded for this clone. The chain uses TRBV28 and TRBJ2-1; 9 nucleotides align to TRBD1. The CDR3 contains 15 residues. Germline-derived CDR1 and CDR2 are MDHEN and SYDVKM. Trimming took 5 bases from V and 8 from J; bases not matched to a gene: 10. The CDR3: CASSRQGGASDEQFF. The CDR3 coding sequence is TGTGCCAGCAGTCGACAGGGGGGGGCCTCGGATGAGCAGTTCTTC.

As for this clone: One junction end does not reproduce the germline sequence, and a read error may be involved. The chain employs TRBV5-1 and TRBJ2-7; a weak D match, TRBD1 (6 bases). The CDR3 runs 13 residues. Germline V CDR1 and CDR2: SGHRS, YFSETQ. CDR3 nucleotides: TGCGTCAGCAGGGGTCTAGATTACGGCGAGCAGTACTTC. Encoded protein: CVSRGLDYGEQYF.

Note on this clone: A far larger clone is off by one base, so a read error is likely. The chain uses TRBV7-3 and TRBJ2-3; TRBD1 matches at 9 bases. Germline CDR1 and CDR2: SGHTA and FQGTGA. CDR3 size: 14 residues. The J segment lost 4 bases and the V segment lost 4 bases, leaving 3 bases of the junction unmatched. The CDR3: CASSSTGGSDTQYF. In nucleotides, the CDR3 is TGTGCCAGCAGCTCCACAGGGGGCTCAGATACGCAGTATTTT. The whole variable domain, remainder taken from reference TRBV7-3 and TRBJ2-3, is GAGVSQTPSNKVTEKGKYVELRCDPISGHTALYWYRQSLGQGPEFLIYFQGTGAADDSGLPNDRFFAVRPEGSVSTLKIQRTERGDSAVYLCASSSTGGSDTQYFGPGTRLTVL.

The chain recombines TRBV28 with TRBJ2-3; a weak D match, TRBD1 (7 bases). V shed 6 bases and J shed 6 bases, with 19 bases lying between them. This CDR3 has 15 amino acids. The germline V gene encodes CDR1 MDHEN and CDR2 SYDVKM. The CDR3 region has the DNA TGTGCCAGCAGGCCAGATACAGGGGCGGGGGATACGCAGTATTTT. Protein product: CASRPDTGAGDTQYF.

The chain employs TRBV5-1 and TRBJ1-1; D is possibly TRBD1 (5 bases). Looked up from germline, CDR1 is SGHRS and CDR2 is YFSETQ. V lost 4 bases to trimming and J lost 4 bases, with 14 bases between them. This CDR3 has 14 amino acids. The CDR3: CASSLGTTATEAFF. In DNA form, the CDR3 reads TGCGCCAGCAGCCTTGGGACTACCGCCACTGAAGCTTTCTTT.

The V call is TRBV27, the J call TRBJ2-5, with D unresolved. Near its end, the DNA agrees better with TRBJ2-7, so the J call may be wrong. The CDR3 totals 13 residues. Germline CDR1 reads MNHEY; CDR2 reads SMNVEV (reference sequence). For the CDR3, the DNA is TGTGCCAGCAGTTTCGCGGCGAACTACGAGCAGTACTTC. This sequence encodes CASSFAANYEQYF.